This T cell receptor (beta chain) derives from a study of PD-1 blockade in classical Hodgkin lymphoma. General study points: The authors have not defined what causes the repertoire differences, possibly disease activity or prior therapy. According to reports, newly diagnosed patients had lower baseline TCR diversity than healthy donors, and relapsed/refractory patients had lower baseline TCR diversity still.

CDR1 is LNHNV and CDR2 is YYDKDF in the germline V gene (reference sequence). V shed 5 bases and J shed 7 bases, with 18 bases lying between them. This CDR3 contains 15 residues. Sequencing was performed with immunoSEQ multiplex PCR; in TCRdb, only in-frame clones are kept and a portion is missing. The sample records about 30,000 clones, around 90% being singletons. This clone turned up a few times. The antigen is unknown. Time point defined: newly diagnosed, previously untreated cHL patient sample. Negative magnetic selection isolated CD4+ T cells from thawed PBMCs. Serving as comparison were PBMCs from newly diagnosed, untreated classical Hodgkin lymphoma, which were sequenced alongside the relapsed/refractory trial patients.

What was sequenced was CD4+ T cells from blood. The chain links TRBV15 to TRBJ1-5; TRBD1 is a possible D gene (5 bases). The clonotype comes from a human donor with classical Hodgkin lymphoma. CDR3 protein: CATSPGSRVGQPQHF. CDR3 nucleotides: TGTGCCACCAGCCCTGGGAGCAGGGTCGGGCAGCCCCAGCATTTT.